This TCR beta chain was captured by sequencing in a study of T cell responses to AZD1222 COVID-19 vaccine. Whole-study findings and limits: Repertoires were sampled only after the peak T cell response.

TCRdb keeps only in-frame clones here, not all; method: immunoSEQ multiplex PCR. This sample has over 110,000 clones, with approximately 94% found just once. A remark on this clone: Its target is not known.

This TCR came from an adult in good health. Specimen: peripheral blood, collected on day 0 of AZD1222 vaccination.

CDR3 sequence: CASSQSGGKNIQYF. CDR3 nucleotides: TGCGCCAGCAGTCAATCAGGGGGCAAAAACATTCAGTACTTC. The chain combines TRBV23-1 with TRBJ2-4; weak D call: TRBD1 (6 bases). TRBV23-1 counts as an open reading frame of uncertain function. Trimming took off 0 bases at V and 3 bases at J, with 6 bases between the two ends. There are 14 residues in the CDR3.